The 4 T cell receptor beta chains below were found in one sample sequenced in a study of blood T cell repertoires in COVID-19. Here immunoSEQ multiplex PCR was the method, and the copy in TCRdb shows in-frame clones only, minus some. The sample includes about 95,000 clones, 70% to 85% of them seen just once. Sample: peripheral blood. The receptor set was obtained from a human donor in a cohort sampled during active COVID-19.

This clone was observed a single time. This chain connects TRBV18 to TRBJ1-1; 7 bases agree with TRBD1. The CDR3 covers 14 residues. The V gene end was trimmed by 3 bases and the J gene end by 3 bases; junction bases not matched to a gene: 4. The germline CDR1 and CDR2 sequences are KGHSH and LQKENI. CDR3 sequence reads: CASSPLGTDTEAFF. The CDR3 nucleotides read TGTGCCAGCTCACCCCTCGGGACAGACACTGAAGCTTTCTTT.

The chain links TRBV4-1 to TRBJ2-5, with D possibly being TRBD2 (6 bases). Deletions cut 6 bases from V and 1 base from J, with 18 bases between. Germline CDR1 and CDR2: MGHRA and YSYEKL. CDR3 length: 16 amino acids. This CDR3 reads CASSRGQGGAQETQYF. Written as DNA, the CDR3 is TGCGCCAGCAGTCGGGGCCAAGGCGGGGCCCAAGAGACCCAGTACTTC.

The chain combines TRBV5-4 with TRBJ2-7; D uncertain. Germline CDR1 reads SGHNT; CDR2 reads YYREEE (reference sequence). V gave up 1 base and J gave up 2 bases, with 13 bases separating them. CDR3 length equals 15 residues. The CDR3 loop reads CASSLKEKSTYEQYF. CDR3 nucleotides: TGTGCCAGCAGCTTGAAAGAAAAGAGTACCTACGAGCAGTACTTC.

The chain combines TRBV19 with TRBJ2-2; 7 bases agree with TRBD2. The CDR3 length is 15 residues. CDR1 is LNHDA, CDR2 SQIVND, per germline (reference sequence). The V gene end was trimmed by 3 bases and the J gene end by 6 bases; junction bases not matched to a gene: 7. The DNA of the CDR3 is TGTGCCAGTAGTATCGGAGGGAGGGTTGCCGGGGAGCTGTTTTTT. Protein product: CASSIGGRVAGELFF.